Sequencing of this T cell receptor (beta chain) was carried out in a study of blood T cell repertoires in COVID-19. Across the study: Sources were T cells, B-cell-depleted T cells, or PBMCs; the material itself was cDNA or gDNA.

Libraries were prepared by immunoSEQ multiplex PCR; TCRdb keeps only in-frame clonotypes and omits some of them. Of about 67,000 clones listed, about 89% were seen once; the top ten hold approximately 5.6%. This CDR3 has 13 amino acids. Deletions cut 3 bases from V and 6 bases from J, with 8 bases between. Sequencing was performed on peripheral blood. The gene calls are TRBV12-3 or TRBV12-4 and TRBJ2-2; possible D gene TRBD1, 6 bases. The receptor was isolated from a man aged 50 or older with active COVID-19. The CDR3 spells CASSFRGAGELFF. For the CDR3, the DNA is TGTGCCAGCAGTTTCAGGGGCGCCGGGGAGCTGTTTTTT.